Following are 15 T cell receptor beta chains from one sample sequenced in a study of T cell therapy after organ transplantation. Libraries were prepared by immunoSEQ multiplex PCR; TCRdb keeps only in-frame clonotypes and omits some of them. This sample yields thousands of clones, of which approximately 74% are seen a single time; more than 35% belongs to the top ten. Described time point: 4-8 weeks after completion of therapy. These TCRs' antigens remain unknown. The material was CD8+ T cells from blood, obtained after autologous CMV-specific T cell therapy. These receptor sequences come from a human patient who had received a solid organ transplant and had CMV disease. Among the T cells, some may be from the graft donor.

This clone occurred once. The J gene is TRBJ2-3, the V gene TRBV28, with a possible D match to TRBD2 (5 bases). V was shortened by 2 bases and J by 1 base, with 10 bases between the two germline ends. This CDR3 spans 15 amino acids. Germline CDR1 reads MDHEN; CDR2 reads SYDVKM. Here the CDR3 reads CASSLDLAGTDTQYF. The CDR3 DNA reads TGTGCCAGCAGTTTAGATCTAGCAGGCACAGATACGCAGTATTTT.

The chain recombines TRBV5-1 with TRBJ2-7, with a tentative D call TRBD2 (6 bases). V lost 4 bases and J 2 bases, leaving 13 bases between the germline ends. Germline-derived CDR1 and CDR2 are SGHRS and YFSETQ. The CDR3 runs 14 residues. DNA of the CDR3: TGCGCCAGCAGCCCCCTAGCGCCTACCTACGAGCAGTACTTC. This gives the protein CASSPLAPTYEQYF.

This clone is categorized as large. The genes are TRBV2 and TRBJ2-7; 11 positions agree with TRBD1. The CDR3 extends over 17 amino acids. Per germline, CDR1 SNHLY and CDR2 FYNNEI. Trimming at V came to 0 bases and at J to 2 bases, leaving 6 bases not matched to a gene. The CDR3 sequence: CASSEARGTGGTYEQYF. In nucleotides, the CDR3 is TGTGCCAGCAGTGAAGCGCGGGGGACAGGGGGGACCTACGAGCAGTACTTC.

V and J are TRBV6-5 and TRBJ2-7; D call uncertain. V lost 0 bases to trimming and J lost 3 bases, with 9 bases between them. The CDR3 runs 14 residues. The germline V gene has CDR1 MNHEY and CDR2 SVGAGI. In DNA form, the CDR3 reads TGTGCCAGCAGTTACTCGATGGCAAACTACGAGCAGTACTTC. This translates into CASSYSMANYEQYF.

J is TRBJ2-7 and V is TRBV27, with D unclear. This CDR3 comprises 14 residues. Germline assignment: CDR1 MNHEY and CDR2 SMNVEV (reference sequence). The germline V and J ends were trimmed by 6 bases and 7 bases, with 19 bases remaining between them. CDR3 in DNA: TGTGCCAGCAGCCACTCCTACGGTGTGAGTGAGCAGTACTTC. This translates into CASSHSYGVSEQYF.

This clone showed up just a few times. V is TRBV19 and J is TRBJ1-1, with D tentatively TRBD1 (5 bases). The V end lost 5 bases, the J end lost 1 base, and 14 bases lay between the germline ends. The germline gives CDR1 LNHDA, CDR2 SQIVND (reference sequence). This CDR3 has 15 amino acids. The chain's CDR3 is CASSVWGRENTEAFF. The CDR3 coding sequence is TGTGCCAGTAGTGTCTGGGGACGGGAGAACACTGAAGCTTTCTTT. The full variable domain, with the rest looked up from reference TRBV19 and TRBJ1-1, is DGGITQSPKYLFRKEGQNVTLSCEQNLNHDAMYWYRQDPGQGLRLIYYSQIVNDFQKGDIAEGYSVSREKKESFPLTVTSAQKNPTAFYLCASSVWGRENTEAFFGQGTRLTVV.

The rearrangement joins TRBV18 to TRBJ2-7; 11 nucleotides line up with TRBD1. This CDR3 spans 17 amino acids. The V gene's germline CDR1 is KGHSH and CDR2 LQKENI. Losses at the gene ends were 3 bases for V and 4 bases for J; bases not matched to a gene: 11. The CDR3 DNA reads TGTGCCAGCTCACCCCGGGACAGGGGGAAAATGTGGTACGAGCAGTACTTC. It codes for CASSPRDRGKMWYEQYF. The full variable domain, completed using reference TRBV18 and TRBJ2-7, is NAGVMQNPRHLVRRRGQEARLRCSPMKGHSHVYWYRQLPEEGLKFMVYLQKENIIDESGMPKERFSAEFPKEGPSILRIQQVVRGDSAAYFCASSPRDRGKMWYEQYFGPGTRLTVT.

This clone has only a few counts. The CDR3 sequence is CASSGPRTGVPYNEQFF. As DNA, the CDR3 is TGTGCCAGCAGTGGACCACGGACAGGGGTTCCCTACAATGAGCAGTTCTTC. The chain uses TRBV27 and TRBJ2-1, with 9 bases matching TRBD1. The V segment lost 5 bases and the J segment 2 bases; nucleotides outside the gene matches: 10. Germline CDR1 reads MNHEY; CDR2 reads SMNVEV (reference sequence). The CDR3 totals 17 residues.

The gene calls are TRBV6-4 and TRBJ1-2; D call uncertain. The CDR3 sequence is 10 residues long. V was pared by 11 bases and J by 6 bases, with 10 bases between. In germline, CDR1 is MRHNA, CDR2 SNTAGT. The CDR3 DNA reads TGTGCCGGCTGGGGAAATGGCTACACCTTC. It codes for CAGWGNGYTF.

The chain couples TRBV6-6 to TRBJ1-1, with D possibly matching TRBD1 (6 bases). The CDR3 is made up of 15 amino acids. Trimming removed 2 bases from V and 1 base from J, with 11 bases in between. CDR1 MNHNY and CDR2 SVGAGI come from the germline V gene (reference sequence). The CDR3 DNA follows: TGTGCCAGCAGTTACCTTGGAGGGGGGAACACTGAAGCTTTCTTT. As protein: CASSYLGGGNTEAFF.

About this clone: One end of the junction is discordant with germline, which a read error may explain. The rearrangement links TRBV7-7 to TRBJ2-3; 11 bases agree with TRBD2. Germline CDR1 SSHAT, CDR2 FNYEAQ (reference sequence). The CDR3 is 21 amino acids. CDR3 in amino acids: CASSLAGPLAGGLTSTDTQYF. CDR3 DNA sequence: TGTGCTAGCAGCTTAGCCGGGCCCCTAGCGGGAGGATTGACTAGCACAGATACGCAGTATTTT.

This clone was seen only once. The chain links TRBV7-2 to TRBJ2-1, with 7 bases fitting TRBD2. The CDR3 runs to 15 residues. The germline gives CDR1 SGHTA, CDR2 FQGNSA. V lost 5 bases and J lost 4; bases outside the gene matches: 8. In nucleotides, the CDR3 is TGTGCCAGCAGCGGGAGGGACTGGCCATACAATGAGCAGTTCTTC. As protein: CASSGRDWPYNEQFF.

The CDR3 here is CASSLTAGGPRDTQYF. As DNA, the CDR3 is TGTGCCAGCAGCCTCACAGCGGGAGGGCCTAGAGATACGCAGTATTTT. The chain has TRBV13 and TRBJ2-3, with TRBD2 matching 10 bases. The CDR3 is 16 residues long. The ends lost 5 bases at V and 5 bases at J; junction bases unmatched: 10. Germline V gene sequence: CDR1 PRHDT, CDR2 FYEKMQ (reference sequence).

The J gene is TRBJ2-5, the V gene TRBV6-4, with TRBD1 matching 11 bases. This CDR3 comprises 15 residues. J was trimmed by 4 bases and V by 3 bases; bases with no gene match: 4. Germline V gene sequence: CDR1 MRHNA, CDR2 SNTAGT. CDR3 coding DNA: TGTGCCAGCAGTGAACGGACAGGGGGCGTAGAGACCCAGTACTTC. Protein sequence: CASSERTGGVETQYF.

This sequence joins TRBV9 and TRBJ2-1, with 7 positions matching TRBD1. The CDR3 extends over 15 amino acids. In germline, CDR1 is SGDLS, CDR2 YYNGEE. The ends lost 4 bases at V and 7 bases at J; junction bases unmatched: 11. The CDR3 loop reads CASSQGQSGFNEQFF. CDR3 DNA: TGTGCCAGCAGCCAGGGACAGTCTGGTTTTAATGAGCAGTTCTTC. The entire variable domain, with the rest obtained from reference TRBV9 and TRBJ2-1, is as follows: DSGVTQTPKHLITATGQRVTLRCSPRSGDLSVYWYQQSLDQGLQFLIQYYNGEERAKGNILERFSAQQFPDLHSELNLSSLELGDSALYFCASSQGQSGFNEQFFGPGTRLTVL.